The sequence of this T cell receptor (beta chain) was determined in a study of vaccination and CD4 T cells after COVID-19. Study overall: Median time from COVID diagnosis to post-COVID sampling was over 80 days (35 to 161). Overlapping SARS-CoV-2, HCoV-NL63, HCoV-OC43 and HCoV-229E spike peptides were used to stimulate cells. Control cultures used a CEFX viral epitope pool, an HIV-1 Nef peptide pool, or no peptide.

As for this clonotype: Its cognate antigen is unknown.

The Oncomine TCR Beta short-read assay was what sequenced the DNA obtained from cultured CD4+ T cells. From CD4+ T cells that had been cultured, genomic DNA was extracted. TCRdb processed the PCR reads anew with MiXCR; each CDR3 protein has one entry. The sample has some 8,900 distinct CDR3 sequences; around 59% are singletons. Germline CDR1 SGHDT, CDR2 YYEEEE. The CDR3 consists of 14 residues. V was clipped by 2 bases and J by 6 bases, with 15 bases between them. Treatment defined: roughly ten-day PBMC culture with coronavirus spike peptide pools or control peptides (ViraFEST assay). The sequence was collected from a human donor who had recovered from COVID-19. This chain connects TRBV5-6 to TRBJ2-7; possibly TRBD1 for D (5 bases). The sample consisted of CD4+ T cells from blood, cultured in vitro. The CDR3 is CASSLGVQPLEQYF. CDR3 nucleotides: TGTGCCAGCAGCTTAGGGGTCCAGCCCCTCGAGCAGTACTTC. Filled out from reference TRBV5-6 and TRBJ2-7, the complete variable domain reads DAGVTQSPTHLIKTRGQQVTLRCSPKSGHDTVSWYQQALGQGPQFIFQYYEEEERQRGNFPDRFSGHQFPNYSSELNVNALLLGDSALYLCASSLGVQPLEQYFGPGTRLTVT.